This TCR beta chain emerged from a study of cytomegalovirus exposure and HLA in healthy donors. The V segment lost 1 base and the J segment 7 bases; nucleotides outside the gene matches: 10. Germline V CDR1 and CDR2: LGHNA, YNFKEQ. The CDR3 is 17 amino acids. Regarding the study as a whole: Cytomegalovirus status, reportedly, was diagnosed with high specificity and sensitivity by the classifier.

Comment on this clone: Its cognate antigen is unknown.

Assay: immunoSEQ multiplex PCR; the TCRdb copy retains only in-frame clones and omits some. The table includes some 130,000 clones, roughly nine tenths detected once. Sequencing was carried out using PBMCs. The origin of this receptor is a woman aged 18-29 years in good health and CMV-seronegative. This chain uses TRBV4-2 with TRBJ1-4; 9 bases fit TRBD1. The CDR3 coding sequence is TGTGCCAGCAGCCAAGTGGGCCCGGGACAGGGAGGTGAAAAACTGTTTTTT. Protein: CASSQVGPGQGGEKLFF.